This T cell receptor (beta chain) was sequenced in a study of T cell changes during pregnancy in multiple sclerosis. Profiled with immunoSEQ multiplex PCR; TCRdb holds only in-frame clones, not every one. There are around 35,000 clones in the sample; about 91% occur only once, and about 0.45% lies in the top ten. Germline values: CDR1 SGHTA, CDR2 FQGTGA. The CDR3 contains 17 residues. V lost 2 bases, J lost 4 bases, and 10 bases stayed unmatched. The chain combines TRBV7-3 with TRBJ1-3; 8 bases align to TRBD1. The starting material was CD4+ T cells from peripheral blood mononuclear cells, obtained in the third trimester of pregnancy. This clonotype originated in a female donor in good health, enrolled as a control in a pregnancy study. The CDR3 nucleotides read TGTGCCAGCAGCTTACCCGGACAGGGCTTGGAGGGAAACACCATATATTTT. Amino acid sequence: CASSLPGQGLEGNTIYF.